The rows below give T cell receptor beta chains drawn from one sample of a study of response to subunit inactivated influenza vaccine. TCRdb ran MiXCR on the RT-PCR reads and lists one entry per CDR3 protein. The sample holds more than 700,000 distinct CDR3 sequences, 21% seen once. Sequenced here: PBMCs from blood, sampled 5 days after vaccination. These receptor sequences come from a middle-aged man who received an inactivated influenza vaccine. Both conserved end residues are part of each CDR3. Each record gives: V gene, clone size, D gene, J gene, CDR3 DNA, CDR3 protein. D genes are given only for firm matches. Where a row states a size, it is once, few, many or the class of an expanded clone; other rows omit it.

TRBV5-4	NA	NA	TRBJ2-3	TGTGCCAGCAGCTTGGGCCGGACGACAGATACGCAGTATTTT	CASSLGRTTDTQYF
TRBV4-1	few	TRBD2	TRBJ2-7	TGCGCCAGCAGCCCGAGGGTAGCGGGGGTGTACGAGCAGTACTTC	CASSPRVAGVYEQYF
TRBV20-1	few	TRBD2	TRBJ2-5	TGCAGTGCTAGGGTACTTGGCGGGAGAGAGACCCAGTACTTC	CSARVLGGRETQYF
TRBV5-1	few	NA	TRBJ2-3	TGCGCCAGCAGCTTGGAGGGCAGTTATACGCAGTATTTT	CASSLEGSYTQYF
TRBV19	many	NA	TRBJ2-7	TGTGCCAGTAGTATAACCCTAGTCCGGGAGCAGTACTTC	CASSITLVREQYF
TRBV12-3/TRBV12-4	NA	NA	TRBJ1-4	TGTGCCAGCAGCCTCAGGAGCTCAGGACTGTTTTTT	CASSLRSSGLFF
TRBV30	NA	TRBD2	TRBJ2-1	TGTGCCTGGAGACCCCTAGCGGCATACAATGAGCAGTTCTTC	CAWRPLAAYNEQFF
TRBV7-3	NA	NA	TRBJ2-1	TGTGCCAGCAGCCCCACCGGGACCCACTCCTACAATGAGCAGTTCTTC	CASSPTGTHSYNEQFF
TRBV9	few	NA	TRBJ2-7	TGTGCCAGCAGCGCGACAGATCGTCTACACTACGAGCAGTACTTC	CASSATDRLHYEQYF
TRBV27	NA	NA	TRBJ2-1	TGTGCCAGCAGTTTTATGGGAGGAAGAACCTACAATGAGCAGTTCTTC	CASSFMGGRTYNEQFF
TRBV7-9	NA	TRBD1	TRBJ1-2	TGTGCCAGCAGCACGGGGACAGGGAACTATGGCTACACCTTC	CASSTGTGNYGYTF
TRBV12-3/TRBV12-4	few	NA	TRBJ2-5	TGTGCCAGCAGTTTAGTGCTTAGGAGAGAGACCCAGTACTTC	CASSLVLRRETQYF
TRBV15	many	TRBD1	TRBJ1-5	TGTGCCACCAGCAGGCCAGGGGGCAGTCAGCCCCAGCATTTT	CATSRPGGSQPQHF
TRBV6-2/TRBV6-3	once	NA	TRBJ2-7	TGTGCCAGCAGTTCCCTGTTGGGTAGGGAGCAGTACTTC	CASSSLLGREQYF
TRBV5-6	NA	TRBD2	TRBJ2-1	TGTGCCAGCAGCTCGATAGCGGGAGGGCCCGGTGAGCAGTTCTTC	CASSSIAGGPGEQFF
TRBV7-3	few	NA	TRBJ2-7	TGTGCCAGCAGCTCCAACGGGGGCTACGAGCAGTACTTC	CASSSNGGYEQYF
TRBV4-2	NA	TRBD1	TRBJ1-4	TGTGCCAGCAGCCCTGGGACAGGGGCAACTAATGAAAAACTGTTTTTT	CASSPGTGATNEKLFF
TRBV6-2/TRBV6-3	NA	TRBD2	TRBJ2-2	TGTGCCAGCAGTAACCTAGCGGGAGTAATTTCCGGGGAGCTGTTTTTT	CASSNLAGVISGELFF
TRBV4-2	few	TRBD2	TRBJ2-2	TGTGCCAGCAGCCAACTGTCCGGGACTAGAGGGTCCCAGACCGGGGAGCTGTTTTTT	CASSQLSGTRGSQTGELFF
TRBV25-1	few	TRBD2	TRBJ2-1	TGTGCCAGCAGTGCTTTAGCGGGAGGGAATGAGCAGTTCTTC	CASSALAGGNEQFF
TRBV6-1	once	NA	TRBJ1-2	TGTGCCAGCAGGCGAGAAGGAACGCGGGACTATGGCTACACCTTC	CASRREGTRDYGYTF
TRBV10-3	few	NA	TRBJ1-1	TGTGCCATCAGTGAGAGGGAATGGGGGGGCACTGAAGCTTTCTTT	CAISEREWGGTEAFF
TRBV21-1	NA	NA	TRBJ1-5	TGTGCCAGCCGCAATCAGCCCCAGCATTTT	CASRNQPQHF
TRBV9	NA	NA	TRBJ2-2	TGTGCCAGCAGCGCCGGGAGCAGTAACACCGGGGAGCTGTTTTTT	CASSAGSSNTGELFF
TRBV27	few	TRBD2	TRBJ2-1	TGTGCCACCCAAGTGGGCGGGAGCTCCTACAATGAGCAGTTCTTC	CATQVGGSSYNEQFF
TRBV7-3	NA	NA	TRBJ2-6	TGTGCCAGCAGCTCCAGGGAGGCTGGGGCCAACGTCCTGACTTTC	CASSSREAGANVLTF
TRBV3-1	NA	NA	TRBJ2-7	TGTGCCAGCAGCCAAGTTTCCGAGCGTAGCTACGAGCAGTACTTC	CASSQVSERSYEQYF
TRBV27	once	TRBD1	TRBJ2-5	TGTGCCAGCAGCGAGACAGGGTTCGGGGAGACCCAGTACTTC	CASSETGFGETQYF
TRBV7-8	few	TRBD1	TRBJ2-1	TGTGCCAGCAGCTTCCCGACGGACAGGGGGGGCAATGAGCAGTTCTTC	CASSFPTDRGGNEQFF
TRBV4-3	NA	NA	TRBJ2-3	TGCGCCAGCAGCCAAGGGGCCAACACAGATACGCAGTATTTT	CASSQGANTDTQYF
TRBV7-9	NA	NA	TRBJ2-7	TGTGCCAGCAGCTTAGTGGACGAGCAGTACTTC	CASSLVDEQYF
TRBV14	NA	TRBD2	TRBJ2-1	TGTGCCAGCAGCCAATACGTTGGACTAGCGGGGAATGAGCAGTTCTTC	CASSQYVGLAGNEQFF
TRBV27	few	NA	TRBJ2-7	TGTGCCAGCAGTCCCCGTCGGACAAACGGAATCTACGAGCAGTACTTC	CASSPRRTNGIYEQYF
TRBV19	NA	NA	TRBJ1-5	TGTGCCAGTAGTACCGCGGAGGTTAGCAATCAGCCCCAGCATTTT	CASSTAEVSNQPQHF
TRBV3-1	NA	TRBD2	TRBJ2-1	TGTGCCAGCAGCCAAGATATGGGCGGGAGGGTATACAATGAGCAGTTCTTC	CASSQDMGGRVYNEQFF
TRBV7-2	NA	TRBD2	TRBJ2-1	TGTGCCAGCCGGCAACCGGGGGGGAACAATGAGCAGTTCTTC	CASRQPGGNNEQFF
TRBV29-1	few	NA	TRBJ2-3	TGCAGCGTTGCCCAGCTATACACAGATACGCAGTATTTT	CSVAQLYTDTQYF
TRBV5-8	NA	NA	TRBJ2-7	TGTGCCAGCAGCTTGACCCGAAGCGGGGAGCAGTACTTC	CASSLTRSGEQYF
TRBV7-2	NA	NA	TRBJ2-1	TGTGCCAGCAGCTTAGGGCGGGACCCCTTCGATGAGCAGTTCTTC	CASSLGRDPFDEQFF
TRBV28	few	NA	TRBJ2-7	TGTGCCAGCAGTGGAGGACAGACCTACGAGCAGTACTTC	CASSGGQTYEQYF
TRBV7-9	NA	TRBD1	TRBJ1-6	TGTGCCAGCAGCTTCCCGACAGGGACCTACCTCCACTTT	CASSFPTGTYLHF
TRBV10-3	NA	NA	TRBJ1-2	TGTGCCATCAGTGAAGAAGGGGCGGTAGGCTACACCTTC	CAISEEGAVGYTF
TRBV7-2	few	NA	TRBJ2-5	TGTGCCAGCAGCCCCACCCAAGGGGAGACCCAGTACTTC	CASSPTQGETQYF
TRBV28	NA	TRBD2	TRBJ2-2	TGTGCCAGCAGTTTACGGAGCGGGAGCCATACCGGGGAGCTGTTTTTT	CASSLRSGSHTGELFF
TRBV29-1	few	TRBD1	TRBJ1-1	TGCAGCGTTGATCGGACAGGGCCCTACGAGCTTGAAGCTTTCTTT	CSVDRTGPYELEAFF
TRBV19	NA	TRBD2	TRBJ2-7	TGTGCCAGTAGTCCCAATAGCGGGGGGCTAGGCCAGCAGTACTTC	CASSPNSGGLGQQYF